This TCR beta chain was recorded in a study of post-analysis software for immune sequencing data. Whole-study context: The cohort encompassed relapsing-remitting, secondary progressive and progressive-relapsing multiple sclerosis disease courses.

V lost 0 bases, J lost 6 bases, and 14 bases lay in between. This CDR3 comprises 15 residues. The germline V gene has CDR1 LNHNV and CDR2 YYDKDF (reference sequence). With regard to this clonotype: Its cognate antigen is unknown.

Study-wide results and limits: In patients, TRBV5-6, TRBV5-1 and TRBV20-1 belonged to about five TRBV segments found more frequently than in controls.

Sequencing libraries made from TCR beta cDNA carried unique molecular identifiers. The source material, about 0.9 to 10 million T cells, gave rise to about 500,000 cDNA molecules. TCRdb redid the calling of the PCR reads with MiXCR, one entry per CDR3 protein. Here the sample spans roughly 650,000 distinct CDR3 sequences, approximately 60% being singletons. This sequence originates from a girl aged 2 to 10 with multiple sclerosis. The source material was blood. This chain links TRBV15 with TRBJ1-2, with TRBD1 as a possible D gene (6 bases). The CDR3 reads CATSRDRGAKNGYTF. The CDR3 bases are TGTGCCACCAGCAGAGATCGGGGGGCAAAGAATGGCTACACCTTC.